This is a list of T cell receptor beta chains from one sample in a study of blood T cell repertoires in COVID-19. TCRdb's copy holds only in-frame clones and misses some; the assay was immunoSEQ multiplex PCR. Among 49,000 or so clones, roughly four fifths were seen once, and the ten largest hold around 7.4%. Sequenced material: peripheral blood. The receptors shown here come from a man in his 60s with active COVID-19. CDR3s include the opening cysteine and the closing phenylalanine or tryptophan. Each record gives: clone size, J gene, V gene, D gene, CDR3 DNA, CDR3 protein. The D gene is left open where the match is weak. A row's size may be missing; if present it is once, few, many or a size class.

-,TRBJ1-2,TRBV7-2,TRBD1,TGTGCCAGCAGCTTAGCATCGGGACAGGGTTTCGGCTACACCTTC,CASSLASGQGFGYTF
-,TRBJ1-4,TRBV18,-,TGTGCCAGCTCACAACAGGGTTATGAAGGCCTGTTTTTT,CASSQQGYEGLFF
-,TRBJ1-1,TRBV28,TRBD1,TGTGCCAGCAGTATAACGACAGGGGGTGGTACTGAAGCTTTCTTT,CASSITTGGGTEAFF
-,TRBJ2-3,TRBV9,-,TGTGCCAGCAGCGTAGGGGCTTGGTGGGCAGCGGAACCTAGCACAGATACGCAGTATTTT,CASSVGAWWAAEPSTDTQYF
-,TRBJ2-2,TRBV20-1,-,TGCAGTGCTAGTCAGGGTAGCTTGGCCGGGGAGCTGTTTTTT,CSASQGSLAGELFF
-,TRBJ1-4,TRBV2,-,TGTGCCAGCAGTTGGACTGAGAAACTGTTTTTT,CASSWTEKLFF
-,TRBJ2-7,TRBV27,TRBD1,TGTGCCATAGGACAGGGGTTGGACGAGCAGTACTTC,CAIGQGLDEQYF
once,TRBJ2-3,TRBV11-2,-,TGTGCCAGCAGCTACGAGAGTCCAGATACGCAGTATTTT,CASSYESPDTQYF
-,TRBJ2-2,TRBV7-9,-,TGTGCCAGCACCAGGACCGCAGCGGTCGGGGAGCTGTTTTTT,CASTRTAAVGELFF
-,TRBJ2-1,TRBV18,-,TGTGCCAGCTCACCACCGGGACTTCCCTACAATGAGCAGTTCTTC,CASSPPGLPYNEQFF
-,TRBJ2-1,TRBV6-5,TRBD2,TGTGCCAGCAGCCCGACTAGCGGGAGAAGGAATGAGCAGTTCTTC,CASSPTSGRRNEQFF
-,TRBJ1-1,TRBV28,-,TGTGCCAGCAGAGTCGGCACTGAAGCTTTCTTT,CASRVGTEAFF
-,TRBJ1-5,TRBV4-1,-,TGCGCCAGCAGCCAATTAGACTTTAGCAATCAGCCCCAGCATTTT,CASSQLDFSNQPQHF
-,TRBJ1-1,TRBV19,-,TGTGCCAGTAGTATTTACGGCGGTTTGAACACTGAAGCTTTCTTT,CASSIYGGLNTEAFF
-,TRBJ2-7,TRBV9,TRBD2,TGTGCCAGCAGCTGGGCGGGGGGTGGCGAGCAGTACTTC,CASSWAGGGEQYF
-,TRBJ2-3,TRBV6-5,-,TGTGCCAGCAGGACCACAGGGACAGATACGCAGTATTTT,CASRTTGTDTQYF
-,TRBJ1-6,TRBV15,TRBD1,TGTGCCACCAGCAGAGGAGGGGGCATTTATAATTCACCCCTCCACTTT,CATSRGGGIYNSPLHF
once,TRBJ2-7,TRBV7-2,TRBD2,TGTGCCAGCAGCTTAGCGCTAGCGGAAACCTACGAGCAGTACTTC,CASSLALAETYEQYF
-,TRBJ1-4,TRBV6-5,-,TGTGCCAGCAGTTCACAACAGGGCTCTAATGAAAAACTGTTTTTT,CASSSQQGSNEKLFF
-,TRBJ2-5,TRBV7-2,TRBD2,TGTGCCAGCAGCTTAGCGCAGGGACTAGCGGGACCTCGAAGGGAGACCCAGTACTTC,CASSLAQGLAGPRRETQYF
-,TRBJ1-2,TRBV2,TRBD1,TGTGCCAGCACCCTACGGAAGGGGGCGCACTATGGCTACACCTTC,CASTLRKGAHYGYTF
-,TRBJ1-5,TRBV6-2/TRBV6-3,-,TGTGCCAGCAGTTTCAGGGGTGTAGGCAATCAGCCCCAGCATTTT,CASSFRGVGNQPQHF
-,TRBJ1-2,TRBV6-5,-,TGTGCCAGCAGTTACTCTTCGTCCGTCTATGGCTACACCTTC,CASSYSSSVYGYTF
-,TRBJ2-5,TRBV11-1,-,TGTGCCAGCAGCCCAGGGGTAGGAGAGACCCAGTACTTC,CASSPGVGETQYF
-,TRBJ2-1,TRBV24-1,TRBD2,TGTGCCACCAGTGATACTAGCGGGGGGGCCAGGGAGCAGTTCTTC,CATSDTSGGAREQFF
-,TRBJ2-7,TRBV6-5,-,TGTGCCAGCATTCGAGCTGCCCCCTACGAGCAGTACTTC,CASIRAAPYEQYF
-,TRBJ2-7,TRBV2,TRBD2,TGTGCCAGCAGGAGACTAGCGGGAGGGACCCGGAGGGAGCAGTACTTC,CASRRLAGGTRREQYF
-,TRBJ2-5,TRBV18,-,TGTGCCAGCTCACCAACAGAGGGGACCCAGTACTTC,CASSPTEGTQYF
-,TRBJ2-7,TRBV9,-,TGTGCCAGCAGCGTAGCTCTAGGGCTAGCGTACGAGCAGTACTTC,CASSVALGLAYEQYF
-,TRBJ2-3,TRBV5-1,TRBD1,TGCGCCAGCAGCCCCGACCGGGACAGGGGGTCAGATACGCAGTATTTT,CASSPDRDRGSDTQYF
once,TRBJ1-2,TRBV28,-,TGTGCCAGCAGTTTTGGCCCCAGGGGATTGAACTATGGCTACACCTTC,CASSFGPRGLNYGYTF
-,TRBJ2-5,TRBV7-8,TRBD1,TGTGCCAGCAGCCAGGGACAGTACCAAGAGACCCAGTACTTC,CASSQGQYQETQYF
-,TRBJ1-1,TRBV5-1,-,TGCGCCAGCAGCTTGGCAGGGAACACTGAAGCTTTCTTT,CASSLAGNTEAFF
-,TRBJ1-2,TRBV15,TRBD1,TGTGCCACCAGCAGAGATCAGGGACAGGGGGACCATGGCTACACCTTC,CATSRDQGQGDHGYTF
-,TRBJ1-2,TRBV28,-,TGTGCCAGCAGTTTGATCGGGGGGAACAACTATGGCTACACCTTC,CASSLIGGNNYGYTF
once,TRBJ1-1,TRBV15,-,TGTGCCACCAGCAGGGGGCGGGCGGGAACTGAAGCTTTCTTT,CATSRGRAGTEAFF
-,TRBJ2-3,TRBV3-1/TRBV3-2,-,TGTGCCAGCAGCCAGTACAATACGCAGTATTTT,CASSQYNTQYF
-,TRBJ2-7,TRBV7-9,-,TGTGCCAGCAGCTTAGCGGAGGTAACCGAGCAGTACTTC,CASSLAEVTEQYF
-,TRBJ2-7,TRBV19,TRBD1,TGTGCCAGTAGCGCACAGGGGGGAACCTACGAGCAGTACTTC,CASSAQGGTYEQYF
-,TRBJ2-2,TRBV4-1,TRBD1,TGCGCCAGCAGCCAGAGACAGGGGGCCTCCCTTTTGACCGGGGAGCTGTTTTTT,CASSQRQGASLLTGELFF
-,TRBJ2-7,TRBV12-3/TRBV12-4,-,TGTGCCAGCGCGCAGGGGCGAATCGAGCAGTACTTC,CASAQGRIEQYF
once,TRBJ2-1,TRBV4-1,TRBD1,TGCGCCAGCAGCCAAGGACAGGGGTCCTACAATGAGCAGTTCTTC,CASSQGQGSYNEQFF
-,TRBJ2-1,TRBV11-1,-,TGTGCCAGCAGCCCCAGGATTAGCTCCTACAATGAGCAGTTCTTC,CASSPRISSYNEQFF
-,TRBJ2-1,TRBV7-3,-,TGTGCCAGCAGCACGAGTGCGGATGAGCAGTTCTTC,CASSTSADEQFF
-,TRBJ2-6,TRBV19,-,TGTGCCAGTAGAAGAACAGGGAGTGGCGGGGCCAACGTCCTGACTTTC,CASRRTGSGGANVLTF
-,TRBJ2-1,TRBV14,TRBD1,TGTGCCAGCAGCCTTAGGACAGGGTTCAACAATGAGCAGTTCTTC,CASSLRTGFNNEQFF
-,TRBJ2-3,TRBV7-6,TRBD2,TGTGCCAGCAGCTTAGTTCTAGCGGGGCCAGATACGCAGTATTTT,CASSLVLAGPDTQYF
-,TRBJ1-1,TRBV6-2/TRBV6-3,-,TGTGCCAGCAGCCTTGATGAGACAACGATGAACACTGAAGCTTTCTTT,CASSLDETTMNTEAFF
-,TRBJ1-5,TRBV7-2,TRBD1,TGTGCCAGCAGCTTAGTGCGGGGACAGACAAATCAGCCCCAGCATTTT,CASSLVRGQTNQPQHF